These T cell receptor beta chains were read from a single sample in a study of T cell repertoires in cytomegalovirus infection. From the reads, TCRdb called clonotypes with MiXCR, one entry per CDR3 protein. The table has some 920,000 distinct CDR3 sequences, around 29% seen once. These receptors have no known antigen. The sample consisted of cultured CD8+ T cells from PBMCs, taken from culture after CMV antigen stimulation. The receptor source for this set is a human donor in good health (CMV status not recorded). Some clones in this sample may be carry-over from other donors' samples. Each CDR3 is given with its conserved first and last residue. Fields, in order: clone size, V gene, J gene, D gene, CDR3 DNA, CDR3 protein. The D gene is left open where the match is weak. The size entry is marked missing in some rows and otherwise reads once, few, many or a size class.

size: few; V: TRBV2; J: TRBJ1-4; D: -; DNA: TGTGCCAGCACCGAACAGAATGAAAAACTGTTTTTT; CDR3: CASTEQNEKLFF
size: -; V: TRBV6-1; J: TRBJ1-5; D: -; DNA: TGTGCCAGCAGTGAAGGGCCAGGGCACAATCAGCCCCAGCATTTT; CDR3: CASSEGPGHNQPQHF
size: many; V: TRBV7-8; J: TRBJ2-1; D: -; DNA: TGTGCCAGCAGCCGCCCCAATGAGCAGTTCTTC; CDR3: CASSRPNEQFF
size: few; V: TRBV9; J: TRBJ2-3; D: TRBD1; DNA: TGTGCCAGCAGCGAGGAGCAGGGGGCAGATACGCAGTATTTT; CDR3: CASSEEQGADTQYF
size: many; V: TRBV7-9; J: TRBJ1-1; D: -; DNA: TGTGCCAGCAGCTTAGAACCTCTTGAAGCTTTCTTT; CDR3: CASSLEPLEAFF
size: few; V: TRBV12-3/TRBV12-4; J: TRBJ2-1; D: TRBD2; DNA: TGTGCCAGCAGTTTCCGGACTAGCGGGGTCTCCTACAATGAGCAGTTCTTC; CDR3: CASSFRTSGVSYNEQFF
size: -; V: TRBV12-3/TRBV12-4; J: TRBJ2-1; D: -; DNA: TGTGCCAGCAGGCCTCCGGGACCCGTCTACAATGAGCAGTTCTTC; CDR3: CASRPPGPVYNEQFF
size: -; V: TRBV7-9; J: TRBJ2-5; D: -; DNA: TGTGCCAGCAGCTTAGCGCTGGACGGCAGGCCTCGGGAGGAGACCCAGTACTTC; CDR3: CASSLALDGRPREETQYF
size: few; V: TRBV7-9; J: TRBJ2-1; D: -; DNA: TGTGCCAGCAGCGCGACGGGGCTAGCAGCTTACAATGAGCAGTTCTTC; CDR3: CASSATGLAAYNEQFF
size: -; V: TRBV3-1; J: TRBJ1-1; D: -; DNA: TGTGCCAGCAGGGATCCTAGGGGCAGAAAAGGAGCTTTCTTT; CDR3: CASRDPRGRKGAFF
size: many; V: TRBV7-6; J: TRBJ1-4; D: -; DNA: TGTGCCAGCAGCTTACTCCGGGACCTTAATGAAAAACTGTTTTTT; CDR3: CASSLLRDLNEKLFF
size: -; V: TRBV5-4; J: TRBJ2-1; D: -; DNA: TGTGTCACCGACAGGGAGGGCAATGAGCAGTTCTTC; CDR3: CVTDREGNEQFF
size: -; V: TRBV6-2/TRBV6-3; J: TRBJ1-5; D: -; DNA: TGTGCCAGCAGTTACTCGATTCCGGGAGGGAGGAATCAGCCCCAGCATTTT; CDR3: CASSYSIPGGRNQPQHF
size: few; V: TRBV7-6; J: TRBJ2-2; D: TRBD1; DNA: TGTGCCAGCAGCGGACGAGGGACAGCTACTACCGGGGAGCTGTTTTTT; CDR3: CASSGRGTATTGELFF
size: many; V: TRBV6-6; J: TRBJ1-4; D: -; DNA: TGTGCCAGCGAAGCCAGGGCAAATGAAAAACTGTTTTTT; CDR3: CASEARANEKLFF
size: -; V: TRBV7-6; J: TRBJ2-2; D: -; DNA: TGTGCCAGCAGCTTAGACAACGTCCCGAACACCGGGGAGCTGTTTTTT; CDR3: CASSLDNVPNTGELFF
size: -; V: TRBV24-1; J: TRBJ2-1; D: TRBD1; DNA: TGTGCCACCAGTGATAGGGGGACAGGGTATCTCAATGAGCAGTTCTTC; CDR3: CATSDRGTGYLNEQFF
size: -; V: TRBV12-5; J: TRBJ1-2; D: -; DNA: TGTGCTAGTGGTTTCACGCTTCCCCGACAGCCCTATAACTATGGCTACACCTTC; CDR3: CASGFTLPRQPYNYGYTF
size: -; V: TRBV4-3; J: TRBJ2-5; D: TRBD2; DNA: TGCGCCAGCAGCCAAGATGGCGAGCGGGGGGGTCTTGGGGCCCAGTACTTC; CDR3: CASSQDGERGGLGAQYF
size: -; V: TRBV6-5; J: TRBJ2-1; D: TRBD1; DNA: TGTGCCAGCAGCCTATATTGGGACAGGGGCCCGGGCAATGAGCAGTTCTTC; CDR3: CASSLYWDRGPGNEQFF
size: -; V: TRBV12-3/TRBV12-4; J: TRBJ1-1; D: -; DNA: TGTGCCAGCAGTTTACTGCAGGGCCCCATGAACACTGAAGCTTTCTTT; CDR3: CASSLLQGPMNTEAFF
size: -; V: TRBV5-6; J: TRBJ1-5; D: -; DNA: TGTGCCAGCAGCCGCATTACAGAGTATAGCAATCAGCCCCAGCATTTT; CDR3: CASSRITEYSNQPQHF
size: few; V: TRBV6-1; J: TRBJ1-5; D: -; DNA: TGTGCCAGCCGCGAGAGGGAAAATCCCCAGCATTTT; CDR3: CASRERENPQHF
size: -; V: TRBV7-9; J: TRBJ2-1; D: -; DNA: TGTGCCAGCCAGCTGTTAGCGACCAACAATGAGCAGTTCTTC; CDR3: CASQLLATNNEQFF
size: few; V: TRBV12-3/TRBV12-4; J: TRBJ2-3; D: TRBD2; DNA: TGTGCCACTACTAGCGGGGGGGCAGATACGCAGTATTTT; CDR3: CATTSGGADTQYF
size: -; V: TRBV9; J: TRBJ1-2; D: -; DNA: TGTGCCAGCAGCGGGGACGGTGGGAGTAACTATGGCTACACCTTC; CDR3: CASSGDGGSNYGYTF
size: many; V: TRBV7-8; J: TRBJ2-1; D: TRBD2; DNA: TGTGCCAGCAGCCCTCCCTCACTCGGGTCGTCTAGCGGCTCCTACAATGAGCAGTTCTTC; CDR3: CASSPPSLGSSSGSYNEQFF
size: -; V: TRBV19; J: TRBJ1-1; D: -; DNA: TGTGCCAGTATGGAGCATCGCATGAACACTGAAGCTTTCTTT; CDR3: CASMEHRMNTEAFF
size: -; V: TRBV6-6; J: TRBJ2-2; D: -; DNA: TGTGCCAGCAGTTACTCGGGCCTAGAGCTGTTTTTT; CDR3: CASSYSGLELFF
size: -; V: TRBV5-5; J: TRBJ2-1; D: -; DNA: TGTGCCAGCAGCTTAAACCCCGACCGCAATGAGCAGTTCTTC; CDR3: CASSLNPDRNEQFF
size: -; V: TRBV27; J: TRBJ2-1; D: -; DNA: TGTGCCAGCAGGACCGCCGGACCTAACAATGAGCAGTTCTTC; CDR3: CASRTAGPNNEQFF
size: -; V: TRBV6-5; J: TRBJ1-1; D: -; DNA: TGTGCCAGCGGCCCGAGGCTGGACTGGGAAGCTTTCTTT; CDR3: CASGPRLDWEAFF
size: -; V: TRBV7-6; J: TRBJ2-5; D: -; DNA: TGTGCCAGCAGCTTAATCGATGTCCGGGGTTCGGAGACCCAGTACTTC; CDR3: CASSLIDVRGSETQYF
size: few; V: TRBV12-3/TRBV12-4; J: TRBJ2-1; D: -; DNA: TGTGCCAGCAGTCTTGCTCTGGGGGGCAATGAGCAGTTCTTC; CDR3: CASSLALGGNEQFF
size: -; V: TRBV7-2; J: TRBJ2-3; D: TRBD2; DNA: TGTGCCAGCAGCTTAGGGGTGCTAGCGGGGGGGGATACGCAGTATTTT; CDR3: CASSLGVLAGGDTQYF
size: -; V: TRBV5-3; J: TRBJ1-5; D: -; DNA: TGTGCCAGCAGCGGAGGGGCAGACGAACTCAATCAGCCCCAGCATTTT; CDR3: CASSGGADELNQPQHF
size: many; V: TRBV12-3/TRBV12-4; J: TRBJ2-3; D: TRBD1; DNA: TGTGCCAGCAGTCCAAGGGACAGGGGGCGAGGAGATACGCAGTATTTT; CDR3: CASSPRDRGRGDTQYF
size: -; V: TRBV12-3/TRBV12-4; J: TRBJ2-1; D: TRBD1; DNA: TGTGCCAGCAGTCCCCGGGACAGCTTTTACAATGAGCAGTTCTTC; CDR3: CASSPRDSFYNEQFF
size: few; V: TRBV6-2/TRBV6-3; J: TRBJ2-5; D: -; DNA: TGTGCCAGCATCCTGGGGGCGGATCAAGAGACCCAGTACTTC; CDR3: CASILGADQETQYF
size: -; V: TRBV29-1; J: TRBJ2-1; D: TRBD1; DNA: TGCAGCGCTGACGGGGACAGTTACAATGAGCAGTTCTTC; CDR3: CSADGDSYNEQFF
size: -; V: TRBV6-5; J: TRBJ2-7; D: -; DNA: TGTGCCAGCAGTTCCTCCCATTCCGACCCCTACGAGCAGTACTTC; CDR3: CASSSSHSDPYEQYF
size: few; V: TRBV7-6; J: TRBJ2-1; D: -; DNA: TGTGCCAGCAGCTCAGGGGCAGGGATTGAGCAGTTCTTC; CDR3: CASSSGAGIEQFF
size: -; V: TRBV12-3/TRBV12-4; J: TRBJ2-1; D: -; DNA: TGTGCCAGCAGTCTAAGCCCGAAGTTGTACAATGAGCAGTTCTTC; CDR3: CASSLSPKLYNEQFF
size: few; V: TRBV6-1; J: TRBJ2-1; D: TRBD1; DNA: TGTGCCAGTTCAAGGGGGCCGGAGCAGTTCTTC; CDR3: CASSRGPEQFF
size: -; V: TRBV19; J: TRBJ1-1; D: -; DNA: TGTGCCAGTAGTAGTACCGGACAGCAGAACACTGAAGCTTTCTTT; CDR3: CASSSTGQQNTEAFF
size: -; V: TRBV12-5; J: TRBJ1-3; D: -; DNA: TGTGCTAGTGGTTTCCACGGCAAGGGCACCATATATTTT; CDR3: CASGFHGKGTIYF
size: -; V: TRBV10-3; J: TRBJ1-3; D: -; DNA: TGTGCCATCAACCTAGGGAGCTCTGGAAACACCATATATTTT; CDR3: CAINLGSSGNTIYF
size: many; V: TRBV10-2; J: TRBJ1-1; D: -; DNA: TGCGCCAGCAAAGAAGCCCCTAGGGCTGGGACTGAAGCTTTCTTT; CDR3: CASKEAPRAGTEAFF
size: -; V: TRBV4-1; J: TRBJ2-7; D: -; DNA: TGCGCCAGCAGCCGAGGGGGGGACGGATACGAGCAGTACTTC; CDR3: CASSRGGDGYEQYF
size: -; V: TRBV6-5; J: TRBJ1-1; D: -; DNA: TGTGCCAGCAGTTATAGATGGGATACTGAAGCTTTCTTT; CDR3: CASSYRWDTEAFF
size: few; V: TRBV4-1; J: TRBJ2-7; D: TRBD2; DNA: TGCGCCAGCAGGGGACTAGCGGGGGGCTACGAGCAGTACTTC; CDR3: CASRGLAGGYEQYF